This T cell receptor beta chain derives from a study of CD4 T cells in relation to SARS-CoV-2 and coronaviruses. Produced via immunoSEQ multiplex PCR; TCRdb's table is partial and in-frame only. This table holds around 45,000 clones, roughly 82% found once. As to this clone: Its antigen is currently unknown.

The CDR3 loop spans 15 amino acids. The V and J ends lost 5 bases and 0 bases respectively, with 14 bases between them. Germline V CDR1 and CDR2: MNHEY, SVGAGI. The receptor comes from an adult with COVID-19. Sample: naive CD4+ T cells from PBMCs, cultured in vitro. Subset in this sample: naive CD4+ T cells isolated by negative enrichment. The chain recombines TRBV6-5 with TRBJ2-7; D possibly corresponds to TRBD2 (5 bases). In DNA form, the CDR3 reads TGTGCCAGCAGTCGTTCAGGACTCAGCTCCTACGAGCAGTACTTC. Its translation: CASSRSGLSSYEQYF.